This T cell receptor beta chain was captured in a study of blood T cell repertoires in COVID-19. Whole-study context: Some COVID-19 samples were acute and others convalescent; all came from the United States, Italy and Spain.

Under the authors' procedure: Reference gene primer amplification yielded estimated nucleated cell counts. Generated by immunoSEQ multiplex PCR, the TCRdb table keeps only in-frame clones and is missing some. The V and J calls and clone size come from that table; D and trimming were worked out from the DNA. Altogether over 45,000 clones are present, approximately 89% being singletons, with the ten largest covering less than 30%. Trimming removed 6 bases from V and 8 bases from J, with 17 bases in between. The CDR3 is 14 residues long. The germline V gene has CDR1 SGHTS and CDR2 YDEGEE. This sequence joins TRBV5-8 and TRBJ1-4, with D possibly TRBD1 on 5 matching bases. The source is a woman of 80 years or more with acute or convalescent COVID-19. Sequencing was performed on peripheral blood. As DNA, the CDR3 is TGTGCCAGCACCATAACAGGTGGGTCGGAAAAACTGTTTTTT. Encoded protein: CASTITGGSEKLFF.